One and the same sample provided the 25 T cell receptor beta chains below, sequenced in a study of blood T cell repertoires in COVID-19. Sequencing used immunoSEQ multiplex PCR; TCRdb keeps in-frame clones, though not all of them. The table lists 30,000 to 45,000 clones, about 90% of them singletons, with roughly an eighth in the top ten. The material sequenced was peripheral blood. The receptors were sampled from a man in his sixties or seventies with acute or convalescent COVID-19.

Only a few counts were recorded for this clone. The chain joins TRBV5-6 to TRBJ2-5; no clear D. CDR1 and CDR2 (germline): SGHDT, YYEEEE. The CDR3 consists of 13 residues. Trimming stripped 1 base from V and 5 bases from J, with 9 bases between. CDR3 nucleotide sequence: TGTGCCAGCAGCTTGTTACAGATGGAGACCCAGTACTTC. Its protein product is CASSLLQMETQYF.

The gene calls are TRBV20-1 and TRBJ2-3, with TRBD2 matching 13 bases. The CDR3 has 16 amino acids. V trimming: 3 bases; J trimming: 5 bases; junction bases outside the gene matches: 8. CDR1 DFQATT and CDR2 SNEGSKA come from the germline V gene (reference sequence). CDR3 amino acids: CSASAGLAGVRDTQYF. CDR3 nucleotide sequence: TGCAGTGCTAGTGCCGGACTAGCGGGAGTTCGAGATACGCAGTATTTT.

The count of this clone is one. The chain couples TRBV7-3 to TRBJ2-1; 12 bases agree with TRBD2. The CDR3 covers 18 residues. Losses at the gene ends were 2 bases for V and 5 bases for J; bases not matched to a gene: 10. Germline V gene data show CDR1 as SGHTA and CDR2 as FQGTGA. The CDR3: CASSLRLAGDGGNNEQFF. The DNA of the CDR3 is TGTGCCAGCAGCTTACGACTAGCGGGAGATGGGGGTAACAATGAGCAGTTCTTC.

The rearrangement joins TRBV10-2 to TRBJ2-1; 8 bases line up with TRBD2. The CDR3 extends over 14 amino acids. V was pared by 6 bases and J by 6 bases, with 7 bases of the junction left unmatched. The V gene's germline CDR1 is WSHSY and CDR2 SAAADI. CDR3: CASSPAGGVNEQFF. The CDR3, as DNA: TGCGCCAGCAGCCCCGCGGGAGGTGTCAATGAGCAGTTCTTC.

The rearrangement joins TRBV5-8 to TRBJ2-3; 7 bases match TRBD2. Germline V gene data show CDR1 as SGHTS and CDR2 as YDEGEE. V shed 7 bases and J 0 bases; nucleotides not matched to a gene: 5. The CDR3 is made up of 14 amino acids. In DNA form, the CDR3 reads TGTGCCAGCGGCCTAGCGGCGAGCACAGATACGCAGTATTTT. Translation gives CASGLAASTDTQYF.

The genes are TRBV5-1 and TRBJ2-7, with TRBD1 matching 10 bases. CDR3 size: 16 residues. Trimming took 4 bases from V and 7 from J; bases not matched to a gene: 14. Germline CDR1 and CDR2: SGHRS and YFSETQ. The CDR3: CASSALTGTGDSEQYF. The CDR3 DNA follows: TGCGCCAGCAGCGCTCTTACCGGGACAGGGGATAGTGAGCAGTACTTC.

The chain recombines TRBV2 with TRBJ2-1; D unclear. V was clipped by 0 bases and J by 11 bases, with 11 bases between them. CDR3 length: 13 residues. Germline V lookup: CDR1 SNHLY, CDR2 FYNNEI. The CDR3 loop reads CASSEAPSAKQFF. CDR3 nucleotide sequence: TGTGCCAGCAGTGAAGCGCCGAGCGCCAAGCAGTTCTTC.

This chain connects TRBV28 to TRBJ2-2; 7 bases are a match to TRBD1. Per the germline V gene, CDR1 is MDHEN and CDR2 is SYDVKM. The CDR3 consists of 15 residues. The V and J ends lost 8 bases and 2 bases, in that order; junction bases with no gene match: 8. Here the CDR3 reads CASGLGQLNTGELFF. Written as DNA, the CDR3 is TGTGCCAGCGGCCTGGGACAGCTTAACACCGGGGAGCTGTTTTTT.

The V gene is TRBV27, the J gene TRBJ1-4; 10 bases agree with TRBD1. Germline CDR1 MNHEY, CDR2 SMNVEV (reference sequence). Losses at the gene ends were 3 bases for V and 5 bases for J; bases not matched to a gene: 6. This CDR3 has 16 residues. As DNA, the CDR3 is TGTGCCAGCAGTTTGACAGGGGGCCTCGGAAATGAAAAACTGTTTTTT. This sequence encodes CASSLTGGLGNEKLFF.

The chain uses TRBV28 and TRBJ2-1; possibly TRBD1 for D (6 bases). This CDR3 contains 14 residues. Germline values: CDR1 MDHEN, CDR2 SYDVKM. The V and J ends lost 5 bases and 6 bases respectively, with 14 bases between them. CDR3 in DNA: TGTGCCAGCAGTACCCCGGGACAAACCAATGAGCAGTTCTTC. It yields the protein CASSTPGQTNEQFF.

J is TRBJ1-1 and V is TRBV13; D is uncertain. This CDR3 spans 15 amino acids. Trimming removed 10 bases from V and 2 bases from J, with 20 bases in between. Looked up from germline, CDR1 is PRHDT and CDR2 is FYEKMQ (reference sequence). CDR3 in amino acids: CATNRGGRPNTEAFF. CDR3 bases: TGTGCCACCAACCGGGGTGGCAGGCCAAACACTGAAGCTTTCTTT.

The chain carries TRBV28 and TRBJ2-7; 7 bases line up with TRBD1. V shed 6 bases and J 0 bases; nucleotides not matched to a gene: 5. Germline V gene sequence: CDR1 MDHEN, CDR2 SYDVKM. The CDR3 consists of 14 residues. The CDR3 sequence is CASSTGTVSYEQYF. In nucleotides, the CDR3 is TGTGCCAGCAGCACTGGGACAGTCTCCTACGAGCAGTACTTC.

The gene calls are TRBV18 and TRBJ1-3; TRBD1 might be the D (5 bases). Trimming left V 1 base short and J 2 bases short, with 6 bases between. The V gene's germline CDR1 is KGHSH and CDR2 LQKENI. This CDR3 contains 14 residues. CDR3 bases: TGTGCCAGCTCACCACAGGGGCCTGGAAACACCATATATTTT. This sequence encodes CASSPQGPGNTIYF.

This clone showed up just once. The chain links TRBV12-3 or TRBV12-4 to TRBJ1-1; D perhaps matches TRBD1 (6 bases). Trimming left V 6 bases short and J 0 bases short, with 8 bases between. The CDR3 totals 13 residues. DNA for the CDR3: TGTGCCAGCAGGGACAGCATGAACACTGAAGCTTTCTTT. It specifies CASRDSMNTEAFF.

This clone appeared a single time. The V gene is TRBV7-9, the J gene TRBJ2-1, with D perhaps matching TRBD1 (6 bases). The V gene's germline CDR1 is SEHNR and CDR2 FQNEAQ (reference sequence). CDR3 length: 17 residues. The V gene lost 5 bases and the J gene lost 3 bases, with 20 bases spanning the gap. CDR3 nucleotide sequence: TGTGCCAGCAGCGGGTCCATCCGGGACACAATCTACAATGAGCAGTTCTTC. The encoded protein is CASSGSIRDTIYNEQFF.

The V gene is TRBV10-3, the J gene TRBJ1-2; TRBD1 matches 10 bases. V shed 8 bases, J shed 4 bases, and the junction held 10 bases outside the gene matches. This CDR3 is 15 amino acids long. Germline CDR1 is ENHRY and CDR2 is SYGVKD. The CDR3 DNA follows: TGTGCCATCTCGGGAACCGGGACAGGGGCCTATGGCTACACCTTC. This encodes CAISGTGTGAYGYTF.

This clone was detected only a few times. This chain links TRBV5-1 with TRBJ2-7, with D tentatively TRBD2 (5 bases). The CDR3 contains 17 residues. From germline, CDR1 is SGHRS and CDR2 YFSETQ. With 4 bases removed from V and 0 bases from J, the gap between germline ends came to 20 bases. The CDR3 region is CASSRDVDYLSSYEQYF. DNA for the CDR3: TGCGCCAGCAGCCGAGACGTAGACTACCTTTCCTCCTACGAGCAGTACTTC. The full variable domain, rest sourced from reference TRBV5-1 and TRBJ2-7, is KAGVTQTPRYLIKTRGQQVTLSCSPISGHRSVSWYQQTPGQGLQFLFEYFSETQRNKGNFPGRFSGRQFSNSRSEMNVSTLELGDSALYLCASSRDVDYLSSYEQYFGPGTRLTVT.

The CDR3 nucleotides read TGCGCCAGCAGCTTCAACAGGGACACCCGATCCTACGAGCAGTACTTC. It yields the protein CASSFNRDTRSYEQYF. V and J are TRBV5-1 and TRBJ2-7; the D gene is possibly TRBD1 (6 bases). Trimming removed 2 bases from V and 1 base from J, with 16 bases in between. Germline CDR1 and CDR2: SGHRS and YFSETQ. This CDR3 is 16 amino acids long.

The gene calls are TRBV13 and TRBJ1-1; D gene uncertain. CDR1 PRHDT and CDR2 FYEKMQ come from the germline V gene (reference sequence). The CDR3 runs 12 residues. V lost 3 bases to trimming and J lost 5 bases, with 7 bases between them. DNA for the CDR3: TGTGCCAGCAGCTTCCACAGTACTGAAGCTTTCTTT. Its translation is CASSFHSTEAFF.

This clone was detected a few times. The CDR3 coding sequence is TGTGCCAGCAGTCAGACAGGACTGGGGGTCCCCGGGGAGCTGTTTTTT. This codes for CASSQTGLGVPGELFF. The V and J genes are TRBV11-3 and TRBJ2-2; D is possibly TRBD1 (6 bases). V was cut by 6 bases and J by 6 bases, with 20 bases left in between. This CDR3 has 16 amino acids. CDR1 and CDR2 (germline): SGHNT, YENEEA.

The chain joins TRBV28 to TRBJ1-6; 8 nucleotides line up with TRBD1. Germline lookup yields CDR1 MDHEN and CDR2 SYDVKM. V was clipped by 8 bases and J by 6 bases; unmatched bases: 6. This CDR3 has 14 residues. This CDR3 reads CASVGGQVNSPLHF. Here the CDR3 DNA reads TGTGCCAGCGTTGGGGGACAGGTTAATTCACCCCTCCACTTT. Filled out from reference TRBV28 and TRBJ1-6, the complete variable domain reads DVKVTQSSRYLVKRTGEKVFLECVQDMDHENMFWYRQDPGLGLRLIYFSYDVKMKEKGDIPEGYSVSREKKERFSLILESASTNQTSMYLCASVGGQVNSPLHFGNGTRLTVT.

CDR3: CASSPQGYRGGYTF. The DNA of the CDR3 is TGTGCCAGCAGTCCTCAGGGGTATCGTGGTGGCTACACCTTC. The V and J genes are TRBV7-2 and TRBJ1-2; TRBD1 might be the D (6 bases). In germline, CDR1 is SGHTA, CDR2 FQGNSA. The V and J ends lost 6 bases and 7 bases respectively, with 18 bases between them. The CDR3 loop spans 14 amino acids.

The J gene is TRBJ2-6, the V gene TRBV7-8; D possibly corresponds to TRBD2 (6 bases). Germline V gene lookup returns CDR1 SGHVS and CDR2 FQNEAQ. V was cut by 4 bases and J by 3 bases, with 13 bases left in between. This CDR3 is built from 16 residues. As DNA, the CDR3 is TGTGCCAGCAGCTCCCAAGGCGGGGATGGGGCCAACGTCCTGACTTTC. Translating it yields CASSSQGGDGANVLTF.

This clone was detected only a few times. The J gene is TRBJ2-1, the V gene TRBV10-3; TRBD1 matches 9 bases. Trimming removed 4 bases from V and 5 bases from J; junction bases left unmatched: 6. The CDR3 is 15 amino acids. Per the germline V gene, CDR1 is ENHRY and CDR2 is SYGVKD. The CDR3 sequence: CAISGTGTGNNEQFF. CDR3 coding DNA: TGTGCCATCAGTGGAACCGGGACAGGGAACAATGAGCAGTTCTTC.

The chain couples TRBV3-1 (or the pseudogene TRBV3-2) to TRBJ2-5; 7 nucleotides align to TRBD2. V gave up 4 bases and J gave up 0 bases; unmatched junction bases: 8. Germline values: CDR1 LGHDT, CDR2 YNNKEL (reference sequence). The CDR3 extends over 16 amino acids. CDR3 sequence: CASSRLMGGDQETQYF. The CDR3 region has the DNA TGTGCCAGCAGCCGCCTAATGGGGGGGGACCAAGAGACCCAGTACTTC.